Each of the 18 T cell receptor beta chains below was sequenced from the same sample in a study of T cells in Graves' hyperthyroidism and ophthalmopathy. RNA transcripts yielded amplified TCR beta CDR3 regions. An initial round of RT-PCR targeting the TCR CDR3 relied on the HTBI primer set. TCRdb passed the multiplex PCR reads through MiXCR, listing each CDR3 protein once. The sample yields under 700,000 distinct CDR3 sequences, about 45% seen once. Material: peripheral blood or thyroid tissue (not recorded which). The receptors originated from a woman aged 18 to 35 with Graves' hyperthyroidism.

This clonotype was seen ten or more times. This chain joins TRBV10-3 and TRBJ1-3, with TRBD1 as a possible D gene (6 bases). V was trimmed by 6 bases and J by 3 bases, leaving 12 bases between them. This CDR3 has 14 amino acids. CDR1 and CDR2 from the germline V gene are ENHRY and SYGVKD. The CDR3 is CAIRTDRDGNTIYF. The CDR3 bases are TGTGCCATCAGGACGGACAGAGATGGAAACACCATATATTTT.

The rearrangement joins TRBV2 to TRBJ1-3; no clear D. There are 15 residues in the CDR3. CDR1 and CDR2 from the germline V gene are SNHLY and FYNNEI. Between the trimmed V and J ends, which lost 6 bases and 2 bases, there was a span of 14 bases. CDR3 sequence (DNA): TGTGCCAGCAGAAACCCTCTGAGGCCTGGAAACACCATATATTTT. Translated: CASRNPLRPGNTIYF.

The chain recombines TRBV7-9 with TRBJ1-2, with 10 bases aligning to TRBD1. CDR1 SEHNR and CDR2 FQNEAQ come from the germline V gene (reference sequence). The CDR3 runs 15 residues. V shed 3 bases and J 8 bases; nucleotides not matched to a gene: 9. CDR3 sequence reads: CASSFLRDRGRGYTF. The CDR3 DNA is TGTGCCAGCAGCTTTCTCCGGGACAGGGGCCGGGGCTACACCTTC.

This sequence joins TRBV10-3 and TRBJ2-7, with 9 bases lining up with TRBD1. The CDR3 sequence is 16 residues long. V shed 4 bases, J shed 2 bases, and the junction held 9 bases outside the gene matches. CDR1 and CDR2 (germline): ENHRY, SYGVKD. This CDR3 is CAISVTGGNSPYEQYF. The CDR3 nucleotides read TGTGCCATCAGTGTGACAGGGGGAAACTCCCCCTACGAGCAGTACTTC.

With respect to this clonotype: Germline is not matched at one junction end, which may reflect a read error. The chain has TRBV2 and TRBJ2-6; D possibly matches TRBD1 or TRBD2 (5 bases each). The CDR3 covers 14 residues. In germline, CDR1 is SNHLY, CDR2 FYNNEI. The CDR3 nucleotides are TGTGCCAGCAGTGACCCCGGGACGGCCACCGTCCTGACTTTC. Translation: CASSDPGTATVLTF.

This sequence joins TRBV14 and TRBJ1-1; D is uncertain. CDR3 length: 12 residues. Germline CDR1 reads SGHDN; CDR2 reads FVKESK. V gave up 3 bases and J gave up 7 bases, with 9 bases separating them. The CDR3: CASSQIYNEAFF. The DNA of the CDR3 is TGTGCCAGCAGCCAGATATACAATGAAGCTTTCTTT.

This clonotype has at least ten counts. V and J are TRBV29-1 and TRBJ1-5; the D gene is possibly TRBD1 (5 bases). The V end was cut by 0 bases, the J end by 1 base, with 13 bases between. The CDR3 covers 16 residues. The germline gives CDR1 SQVTM, CDR2 ANQGSEA. CDR3 nucleotide sequence: TGCAGCGTTGAAGATCCGGGAGGGGACAGCAATCAGCCCCAGCATTTT. It translates to CSVEDPGGDSNQPQHF. Complete variable domain (other parts from reference TRBV29-1 and TRBJ1-5): SAVISQKPSRDICQRGTSLTIQCQVDSQVTMMFWYRQQPGQSLTLIATANQGSEATYESGFVIDKFPISRPNLTFSTLTVSNMSPEDSSIYLCSVEDPGGDSNQPQHFGDGTRLSIL.

The chain uses TRBV7-9 and TRBJ1-2; 7 positions match TRBD1. Trimming took 6 bases from V and 8 from J; bases not matched to a gene: 12. The CDR3 contains 14 residues. Germline CDR1 SEHNR, CDR2 FQNEAQ (reference sequence). The DNA of the CDR3 is TGTGCCAGCAGACACCTACAGGGGCAGAGGGGCTACACCTTC. This translates into CASRHLQGQRGYTF. The variable domain in full, completed from reference TRBV7-9 and TRBJ1-2, reads DTGVSQNPRHKITKRGQNVTFRCDPISEHNRLYWYRQTLGQGPEFLTYFQNEAQLEKSRLLSDRFSAERPKGSFSTLEIQRTEQGDSAMYLCASRHLQGQRGYTFGSGTRLTVV.

The sample holds a few counts of this clonotype. The J gene is TRBJ1-1, the V gene TRBV20-1, with TRBD1 as a possible D gene (5 bases). Germline V gene data show CDR1 as DFQATT and CDR2 as SNEGSKA (reference sequence). This CDR3 has 13 amino acids. V gave up 1 base and J gave up 5 bases, with 11 bases separating them. The CDR3 loop reads CSARVTVGTEAFF. The CDR3 region has the DNA TGCAGTGCTAGAGTGACAGTAGGAACTGAAGCTTTCTTT.

This clonotype came up many times. This chain joins TRBV7-9 and TRBJ2-5; D unresolved. The CDR3 sequence is 14 residues long. Trimming shortened V by 5 bases and J by 5 bases, and 15 bases separated the two germline ends. The germline gives CDR1 SEHNR, CDR2 FQNEAQ (reference sequence). The CDR3 sequence: CASSDEEGGETQYF. CDR3 sequence (DNA): TGTGCCAGCAGCGATGAGGAAGGTGGTGAGACCCAGTACTTC.

This CDR3 is CASSLAGIHGYTF. CDR3 nucleotide sequence: TGTGCCAGCAGCTTGGCTGGGATCCATGGCTACACCTTC. The chain employs TRBV5-4 and TRBJ1-2; D remains ambiguous. The CDR3 spans 13 residues. Per the germline V gene, CDR1 is SGHNT and CDR2 is YYREEE (reference sequence). V was trimmed by 0 bases and J by 6 bases, leaving 9 bases between them. Drawing the rest from reference TRBV5-4 and TRBJ1-2, the complete variable domain is ETGVTQSPTHLIKTRGQQVTLRCSSQSGHNTVSWYQQALGQGPQFIFQYYREEENGRGNFPPRFSGLQFPNYSSELNVNALELDDSALYLCASSLAGIHGYTFGSGTRLTVV.

This clonotype has ten or more counts. The chain has TRBV7-9 and TRBJ2-5; the D is unclear. Between the trimmed V and J ends, which lost 3 bases and 4 bases, there was a span of 12 bases. Germline-derived CDR1 and CDR2 are SEHNR and FQNEAQ (reference sequence). This CDR3 spans 14 amino acids. The CDR3 sequence is CASSFSAGGETQYF. CDR3 bases: TGTGCCAGCAGCTTTTCGGCAGGCGGAGAGACCCAGTACTTC.

This clonotype was seen many times. An end of the junction differs from the germline gene, which may be a read error. V is TRBV7-3 and J is TRBJ2-5; 11 bases align to TRBD1. The CDR3 contains 14 residues. CDR1 and CDR2 from the germline V gene are SGHTA and FQGTGA. CDR3 sequence: CASSVTGTGGTQYF. The CDR3 DNA reads as TGTGCCAGCAGCGTAACCGGGACAGGGGGGACCCAGTACTTC.

This chain uses TRBV27 with TRBJ2-5; possible D gene TRBD1, 5 bases. Trimming stripped 1 base from V and 2 bases from J, with 8 bases between. Germline-derived CDR1 and CDR2 are MNHEY and SMNVEV (reference sequence). This CDR3 has 14 residues. CDR3 in amino acids: CASSLYQGQETQYF. The CDR3 DNA reads TGTGCCAGCAGTTTATATCAGGGTCAAGAGACCCAGTACTTC.

The genes are TRBV2 and TRBJ1-6; TRBD1 matches 10 bases. This CDR3 comprises 16 residues. The junction had 8 bases not matched to a gene; V was cut back by 5 bases and J by 7 bases. Germline assignment: CDR1 SNHLY and CDR2 FYNNEI. This CDR3 reads CASSLTRDRGNSPLHF. The CDR3 DNA reads TGTGCCAGCAGTCTGACCCGGGACAGGGGAAATTCACCCCTCCACTTT.

This sequence joins TRBV20-1 and TRBJ2-3; 9 nucleotides align to TRBD2. Losses at the gene ends were 3 bases for V and 5 bases for J; bases not matched to a gene: 6. Germline CDR1 DFQATT, CDR2 SNEGSKA (reference sequence). This CDR3 has 14 residues. The CDR3 sequence is CSASPSGTGDTQYF. The CDR3 DNA follows: TGCAGTGCTAGTCCTAGCGGGACCGGAGATACGCAGTATTTT.

At least ten counts were recorded for this clonotype. This sequence joins TRBV24-1 and TRBJ2-2; weak D call: TRBD1 (6 bases). V shed 5 bases and J shed 5 bases, with 11 bases lying between them. CDR1 is KGHDR and CDR2 is SFDVKD in the germline V gene. This CDR3 is built from 14 residues. The CDR3 DNA is TGTGCCACCAGTGCAGGACAGAAAACCGGGGAGCTGTTTTTT. Translating it yields CATSAGQKTGELFF.

The sample holds many counts of this clonotype. The chain combines TRBV7-2 with TRBJ1-2; D call uncertain. Germline CDR1 reads SGHTA; CDR2 reads FQGNSA. The CDR3 is 12 amino acids. V lost 6 bases to trimming and J lost 4 bases, with 9 bases between them. CDR3 nucleotide sequence: TGTGCCAGCAGTACAAGGACCTATGGCTACACCTTC. Translated: CASSTRTYGYTF.